This T cell receptor (beta chain) was sequenced for a study of cytomegalovirus exposure and HLA in healthy donors. Study-level background: Out of about 360 genotyped donors, about 80% belonged to the Caucasian-associated ancestry cluster. The study, taken as a whole, reports: Highly shared variants forming one cluster were likely a sequencing artifact. Donor immune exposure was known only as CMV serostatus.

Primers: 60 Vbeta forward and 13 Jbeta reverse. The repertoire was sequenced with immunoSEQ multiplex PCR; TCRdb's copy has only in-frame clones and lacks some. The table has 100,000 to 150,000 clones, just under 85% seen once. Trimming took 5 bases from V and 7 from J; bases not matched to a gene: 10. Germline CDR1 LNHDA, CDR2 SQIVND (reference sequence). This CDR3 comprises 14 residues. On this clone: As yet, its antigen is unknown.

As for the donors, each was a healthy bone marrow donor. This sequence originates from a boy between 2 and 10 years old in good health and CMV-seronegative. V is TRBV19 and J is TRBJ1-2, with TRBD1 matching 7 bases. Sequenced material: PBMCs. In DNA, the CDR3 is TGTGCCAGTAGTCCGCAGGAGACAGGGACTGGCTACACCTTC. This codes for CASSPQETGTGYTF.